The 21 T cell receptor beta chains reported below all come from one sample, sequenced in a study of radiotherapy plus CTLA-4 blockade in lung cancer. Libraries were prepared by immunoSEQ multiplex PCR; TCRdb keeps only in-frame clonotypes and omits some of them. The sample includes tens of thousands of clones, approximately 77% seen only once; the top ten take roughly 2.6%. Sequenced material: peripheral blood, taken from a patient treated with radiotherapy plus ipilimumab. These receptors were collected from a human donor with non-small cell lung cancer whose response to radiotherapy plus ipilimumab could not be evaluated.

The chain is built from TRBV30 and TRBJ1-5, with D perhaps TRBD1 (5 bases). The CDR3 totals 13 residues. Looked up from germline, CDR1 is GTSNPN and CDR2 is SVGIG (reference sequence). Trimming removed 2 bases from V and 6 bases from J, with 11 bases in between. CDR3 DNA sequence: TGTGCCTGGAGTCCGGGGGTCGGTCAGCCCCAGCATTTT. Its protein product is CAWSPGVGQPQHF.

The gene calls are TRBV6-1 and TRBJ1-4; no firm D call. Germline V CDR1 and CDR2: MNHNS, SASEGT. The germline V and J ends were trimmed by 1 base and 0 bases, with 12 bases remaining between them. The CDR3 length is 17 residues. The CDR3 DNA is TGTGCCAGCAGTGAAGTAGGGAGATCGTCAACTAATGAAAAACTGTTTTTT. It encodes CASSEVGRSSTNEKLFF.

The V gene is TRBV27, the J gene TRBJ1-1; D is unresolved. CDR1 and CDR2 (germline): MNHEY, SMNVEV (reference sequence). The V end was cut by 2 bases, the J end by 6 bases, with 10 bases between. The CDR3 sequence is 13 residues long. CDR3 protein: CASSLAEWSEAFF. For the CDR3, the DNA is TGTGCCAGCAGTTTAGCCGAGTGGTCTGAAGCTTTCTTT.

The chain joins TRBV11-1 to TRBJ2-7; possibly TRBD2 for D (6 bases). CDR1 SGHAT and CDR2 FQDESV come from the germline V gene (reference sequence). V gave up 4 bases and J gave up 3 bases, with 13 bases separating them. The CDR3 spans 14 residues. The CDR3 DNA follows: TGTGCCAGCAGCTGGGGTGGGAGGATCTACGAGCAGTACTTC. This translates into CASSWGGRIYEQYF.

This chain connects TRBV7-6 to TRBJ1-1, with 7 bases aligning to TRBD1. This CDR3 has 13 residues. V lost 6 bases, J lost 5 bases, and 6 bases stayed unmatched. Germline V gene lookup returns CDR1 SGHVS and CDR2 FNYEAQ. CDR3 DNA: TGTGCCAGCAGTGGGACAGCAGGGACTGAAGCTTTCTTT. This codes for CASSGTAGTEAFF.

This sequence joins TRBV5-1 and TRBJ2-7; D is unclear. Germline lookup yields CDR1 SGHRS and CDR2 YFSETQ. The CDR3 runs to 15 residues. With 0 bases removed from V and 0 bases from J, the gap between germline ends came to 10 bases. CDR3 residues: CASSLVPDVSYEQYF. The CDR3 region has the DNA TGCGCCAGCAGCTTGGTCCCAGATGTCTCCTACGAGCAGTACTTC.

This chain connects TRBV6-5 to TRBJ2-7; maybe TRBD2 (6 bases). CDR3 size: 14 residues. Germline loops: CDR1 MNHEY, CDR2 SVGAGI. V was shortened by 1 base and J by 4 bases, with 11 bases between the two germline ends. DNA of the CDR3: TGTGCCAGCAGTTACTGGCGGGGTGGTTACGAGCAGTACTTC. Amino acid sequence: CASSYWRGGYEQYF.

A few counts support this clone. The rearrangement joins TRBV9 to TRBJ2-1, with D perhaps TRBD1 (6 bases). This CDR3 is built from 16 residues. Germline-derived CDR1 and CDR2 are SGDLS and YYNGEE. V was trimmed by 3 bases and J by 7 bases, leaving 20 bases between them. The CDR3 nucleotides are TGTGCCAGCAGCGAGGGGGTAGATCCGTTTTGGAATGAGCAGTTCTTC. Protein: CASSEGVDPFWNEQFF.

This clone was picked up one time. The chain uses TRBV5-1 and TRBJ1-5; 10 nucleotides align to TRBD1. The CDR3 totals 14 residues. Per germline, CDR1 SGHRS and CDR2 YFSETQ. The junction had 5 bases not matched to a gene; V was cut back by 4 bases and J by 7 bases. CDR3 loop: CASSPTGGQQPQHF. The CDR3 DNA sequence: TGCGCCAGCAGCCCGACAGGGGGCCAACAGCCCCAGCATTTT.

CDR3 residues: CASSMGQGANQPQHF. CDR3 nucleotides: TGTGCCAGTAGTATGGGCCAGGGGGCGAATCAGCCCCAGCATTTT. This chain links TRBV19 with TRBJ1-5; 8 positions agree with TRBD1. CDR3 length: 15 residues. The J segment lost 4 bases and the V segment lost 3 bases, leaving 5 bases of the junction unmatched. Germline V gene sequence: CDR1 LNHDA, CDR2 SQIVND (reference sequence).

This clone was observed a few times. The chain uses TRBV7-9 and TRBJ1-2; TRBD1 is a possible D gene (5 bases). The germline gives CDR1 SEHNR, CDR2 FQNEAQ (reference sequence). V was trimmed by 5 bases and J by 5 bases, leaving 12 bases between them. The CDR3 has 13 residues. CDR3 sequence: CASSPGGVYGYTF. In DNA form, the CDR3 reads TGTGCCAGCAGCCCCGGAGGGGTGTATGGCTACACCTTC.

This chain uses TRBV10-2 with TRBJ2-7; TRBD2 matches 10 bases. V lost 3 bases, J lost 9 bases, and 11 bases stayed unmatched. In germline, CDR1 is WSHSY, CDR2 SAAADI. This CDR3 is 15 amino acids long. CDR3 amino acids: CASSEDWLAGEGQYF. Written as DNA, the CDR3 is TGCGCCAGCAGTGAAGATTGGCTAGCGGGAGAAGGGCAGTACTTC.

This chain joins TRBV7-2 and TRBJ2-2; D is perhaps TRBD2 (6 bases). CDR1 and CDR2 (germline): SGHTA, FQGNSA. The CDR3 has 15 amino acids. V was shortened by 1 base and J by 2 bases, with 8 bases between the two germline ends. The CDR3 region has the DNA TGTGCCAGCAGCTTAGTGGGGGGTAACACCGGGGAGCTGTTTTTT. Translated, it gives CASSLVGGNTGELFF. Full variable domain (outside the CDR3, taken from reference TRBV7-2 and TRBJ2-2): GAGVSQSPSNKVTEKGKDVELRCDPISGHTALYWYRQSLGQGLEFLIYFQGNSAPDKSGLPSDRFSAERTGGSVSTLTIQRTQQEDSAVYLCASSLVGGNTGELFFGEGSRLTVL.

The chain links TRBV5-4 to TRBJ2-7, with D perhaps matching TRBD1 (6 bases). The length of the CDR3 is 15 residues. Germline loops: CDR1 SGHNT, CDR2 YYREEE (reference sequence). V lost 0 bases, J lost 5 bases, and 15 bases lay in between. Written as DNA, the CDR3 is TGTGCCAGCAGCTTGGGGACAGATATCTGGGACGAGCAGTACTTC. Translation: CASSLGTDIWDEQYF.

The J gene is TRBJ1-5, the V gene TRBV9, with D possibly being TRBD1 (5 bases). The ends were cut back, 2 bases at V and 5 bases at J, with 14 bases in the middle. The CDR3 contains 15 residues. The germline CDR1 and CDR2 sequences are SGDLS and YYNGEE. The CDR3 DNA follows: TGTGCCAGCAGCGTGATGGGGGGGGAGGATCAGCCCCAGCATTTT. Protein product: CASSVMGGEDQPQHF.

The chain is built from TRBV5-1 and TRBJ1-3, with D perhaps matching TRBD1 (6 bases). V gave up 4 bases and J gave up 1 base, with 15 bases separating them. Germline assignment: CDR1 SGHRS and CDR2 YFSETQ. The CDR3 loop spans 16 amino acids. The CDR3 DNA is TGCGCCAGCAGCCAATCAACAGGGTATTCTGGAAACACCATATATTTT. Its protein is CASSQSTGYSGNTIYF.

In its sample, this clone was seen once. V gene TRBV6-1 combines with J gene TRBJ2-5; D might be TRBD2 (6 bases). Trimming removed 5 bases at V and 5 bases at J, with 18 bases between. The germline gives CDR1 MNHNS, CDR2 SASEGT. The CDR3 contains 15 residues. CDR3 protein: CASSTNPSGWETQYF. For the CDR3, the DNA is TGTGCCAGCAGTACAAACCCCAGCGGGTGGGAGACCCAGTACTTC.

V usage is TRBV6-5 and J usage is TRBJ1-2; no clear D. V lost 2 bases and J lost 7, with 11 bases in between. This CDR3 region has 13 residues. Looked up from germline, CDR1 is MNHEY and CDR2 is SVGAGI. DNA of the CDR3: TGTGCCAGCAGTTACACAAAGGCGGCTGGCTACACCTTC. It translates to CASSYTKAAGYTF.

This chain's CDR3 is CASSFYGTGSTNVLTF. CDR3 DNA sequence: TGTGCCAGCAGTTTTTACGGGACAGGGAGTACCAACGTCCTGACTTTC. The chain is built from TRBV28 and TRBJ2-6; 9 bases match TRBD1. The CDR3 covers 16 residues. J gave up 8 bases and V 3 bases, and 8 bases lay outside the gene matches. CDR1 MDHEN and CDR2 SYDVKM come from the germline V gene.

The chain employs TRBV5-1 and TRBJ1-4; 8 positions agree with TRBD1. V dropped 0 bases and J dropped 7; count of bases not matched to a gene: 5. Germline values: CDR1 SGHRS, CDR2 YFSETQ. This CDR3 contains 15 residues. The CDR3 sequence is CASSLAQGAPEKLFF. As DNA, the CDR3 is TGCGCCAGCAGCTTGGCCCAGGGGGCGCCTGAAAAACTGTTTTTT.

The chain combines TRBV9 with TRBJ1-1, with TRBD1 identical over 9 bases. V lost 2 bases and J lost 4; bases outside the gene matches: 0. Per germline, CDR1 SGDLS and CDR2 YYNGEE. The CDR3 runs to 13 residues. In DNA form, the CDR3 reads TGTGCCAGCAGCGTGACAGGGGGCACTGAAGCTTTCTTT. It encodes CASSVTGGTEAFF.